The clone carrying this TCR beta chain came up a few times. Its antigen remains unidentified. The germline V gene has CDR1 SEHNR and CDR2 FQNEAQ (reference sequence). The CDR3 is made up of 14 amino acids. The V end lost 1 base, the J end lost 6 bases, and 12 bases lay between the germline ends. Only in-frame clones appear in the TCRdb table, and some are missing; sequencing was by immunoSEQ multiplex PCR. The sample shows 25,000 to 35,000 clones, 70% of them seen only once. The source of the sample is a study of vaccination effects on CD4 cells after COVID-19. General study findings and limits: Whether induced by infection or by vaccine, clones showed marked clonal contraction late after vaccination. Early timepoints after infection were absent, and convalescent patients were few in the study.

When more than 9 days of culture had elapsed, CD4+ T cells were isolated. The study found no prior SARS-CoV-2 infection in the vaccine recipients, who tested negative for nucleocapsid antibodies. IL-2 medium was substituted for half the medium on days 3 and 7. The starting material was CD4+ T cells from PBMCs cultured without peptide, obtained before COVID-19 vaccination. The chain carries TRBV7-9 and TRBJ1-2, with D tentatively TRBD1 (5 bases). This receptor was taken from a human donor who received a COVID-19 vaccine. As DNA, the CDR3 is TGTGCCAGCAGCTTAGACGGGACGGGAGATGGCTACACCTTC. Amino acid sequence: CASSLDGTGDGYTF.